The rows below give T cell receptor beta chains drawn from one sample of a study of blood T cell repertoires in COVID-19. The method was immunoSEQ multiplex PCR; TCRdb's version includes in-frame clones alone and lacks a portion of them. The repertoire has 250,000 to 300,000 clones, under 90% of them found once; the top ten carry about 2%. The specimen was PBMCs or T cells enriched from blood (not recorded which). These TCRs come from a woman in her fifties or sixties who had recovered from COVID-19. Both conserved end residues are part of each CDR3. The order of the fields is clone size, J gene, V gene, D gene, CDR3 DNA, CDR3 protein. D genes are given only for firm matches. Not every row has a clone size; where given, it reads once, few, many or a size class.

clone size: .
J gene: TRBJ2-3
V gene: TRBV5-8
D gene: .
CDR3 DNA: TGTGCCAGCAGCCCGGGAGTATTGGGAGATACGCAGTATTTT
CDR3 protein: CASSPGVLGDTQYF

clone size: .
J gene: TRBJ2-2
V gene: TRBV5-1
D gene: TRBD2
CDR3 DNA: TGCGCCAGCAGCTCGACTAGCGGGGGTTCCACCGGGGAGCTGTTTTTT
CDR3 protein: CASSSTSGGSTGELFF

clone size: .
J gene: TRBJ2-3
V gene: TRBV3-1/TRBV3-2
D gene: TRBD2
CDR3 DNA: TGTGCCAGCAGCCCGATAGCGGGGGGCCCCACAGATACGCAGTATTTT
CDR3 protein: CASSPIAGGPTDTQYF

clone size: .
J gene: TRBJ2-7
V gene: TRBV28
D gene: TRBD2
CDR3 DNA: TGTGCCAGCAGCGAGACTAGCGGGGGATCCTACGAGCAGTACTTC
CDR3 protein: CASSETSGGSYEQYF

clone size: few
J gene: TRBJ2-7
V gene: TRBV27
D gene: .
CDR3 DNA: TGTGCCAGCAGCGGACTCACGGGGGCCTACGAGCAGTACTTC
CDR3 protein: CASSGLTGAYEQYF

clone size: .
J gene: TRBJ1-2
V gene: TRBV7-9
D gene: .
CDR3 DNA: TGTGCCAGCAGCTTAGCCCCAGCAGGATATGGCTACACCTTC
CDR3 protein: CASSLAPAGYGYTF

clone size: once
J gene: TRBJ1-1
V gene: TRBV30
D gene: .
CDR3 DNA: TGTGCCTTTCAGGGGAGTAACACTGAAGCTTTCTTT
CDR3 protein: CAFQGSNTEAFF

clone size: .
J gene: TRBJ1-2
V gene: TRBV27
D gene: TRBD1
CDR3 DNA: TGTGCCAGCAGTTTCGGGACAGACTATGGCTACACCTTC
CDR3 protein: CASSFGTDYGYTF

clone size: .
J gene: TRBJ1-5
V gene: TRBV19
D gene: .
CDR3 DNA: TGTGCCAGTAGGTCGAGGGATCAGCCCCAGCATTTT
CDR3 protein: CASRSRDQPQHF

clone size: .
J gene: TRBJ2-1
V gene: TRBV7-9
D gene: TRBD2
CDR3 DNA: TGTGCCACCTCCGGGACTAGCGGAAACAATGAGCAGTTCTTC
CDR3 protein: CATSGTSGNNEQFF

clone size: .
J gene: TRBJ2-3
V gene: TRBV3-1/TRBV3-2
D gene: TRBD2
CDR3 DNA: TGTGCCAGCAGCCCTCTAGCGGGAGTGGCAGATACGCAGTATTTT
CDR3 protein: CASSPLAGVADTQYF

clone size: .
J gene: TRBJ1-2
V gene: TRBV27
D gene: TRBD1
CDR3 DNA: TGTGCCAGCAGGGGACAGCACTATGGCTACACCTTC
CDR3 protein: CASRGQHYGYTF

clone size: .
J gene: TRBJ1-2
V gene: TRBV5-6
D gene: TRBD1
CDR3 DNA: TGTGCCAGCAGCTACGACAGGGGAGGACTCTATGGCTACACCTTC
CDR3 protein: CASSYDRGGLYGYTF

clone size: .
J gene: TRBJ1-3
V gene: TRBV19
D gene: .
CDR3 DNA: TGTGCCAGGACTCTAGGGGAGGCTGGAAACACCATATATTTT
CDR3 protein: CARTLGEAGNTIYF

clone size: .
J gene: TRBJ2-7
V gene: TRBV19
D gene: .
CDR3 DNA: TGTGCCAGTAGTGGCAGGGTCTACGGCGAGCAGTACTTC
CDR3 protein: CASSGRVYGEQYF

clone size: .
J gene: TRBJ2-7
V gene: TRBV7-8
D gene: TRBD1
CDR3 DNA: TGTGCCAGCAGCTTTTCGTCGGGACAGGGGATCTCCTACGAGCAGTACTTC
CDR3 protein: CASSFSSGQGISYEQYF

clone size: .
J gene: TRBJ1-5
V gene: TRBV27
D gene: TRBD1
CDR3 DNA: TGTGCCAGCAGTTCCAACCGGGACAGGGGACAGCCCCAGCATTTT
CDR3 protein: CASSSNRDRGQPQHF

clone size: .
J gene: TRBJ1-2
V gene: TRBV5-1
D gene: .
CDR3 DNA: TGCGCCAGCAGCCCAACAACAGGGACCCTGGGCTACACCTTC
CDR3 protein: CASSPTTGTLGYTF

clone size: .
J gene: TRBJ2-1
V gene: TRBV25-1
D gene: .
CDR3 DNA: TGTGCCAGCAGTGAAAAAGGGGGTTCCTACAATGAGCAGTTCTTC
CDR3 protein: CASSEKGGSYNEQFF

clone size: .
J gene: TRBJ2-1
V gene: TRBV28
D gene: TRBD2
CDR3 DNA: TGTGCCAGCCGCGGGACTAGCGGAGCCAATGAGCAGTTCTTC
CDR3 protein: CASRGTSGANEQFF

clone size: .
J gene: TRBJ2-3
V gene: TRBV2
D gene: TRBD1
CDR3 DNA: TGTGCCAGCACTCCCGGGACAGATGTTAGGGATACGCAGTATTTT
CDR3 protein: CASTPGTDVRDTQYF

clone size: .
J gene: TRBJ1-4
V gene: TRBV5-8
D gene: TRBD1
CDR3 DNA: TGTGCCAGCAGACGTACAGGGGTGGAAAAACTGTTTTTT
CDR3 protein: CASRRTGVEKLFF

clone size: once
J gene: TRBJ2-7
V gene: TRBV11-2
D gene: .
CDR3 DNA: TGTGCCAGCAGCCAGGACACCTCCTACGAGCAGTACTTC
CDR3 protein: CASSQDTSYEQYF

clone size: few
J gene: TRBJ2-1
V gene: TRBV2
D gene: TRBD2
CDR3 DNA: TGTGCAATCCCGGGGTCTGGCGGGGGAAACTACAATGAGCAGTTCTTC
CDR3 protein: CAIPGSGGGNYNEQFF

clone size: .
J gene: TRBJ2-3
V gene: TRBV15
D gene: .
CDR3 DNA: TGTGCCACCAGCAGGGGCCGCACAGATACGCAGTATTTT
CDR3 protein: CATSRGRTDTQYF

clone size: .
J gene: TRBJ2-2
V gene: TRBV7-9
D gene: TRBD2
CDR3 DNA: TGTGCCAGCAGCCCTAGCGGGAGGGCCGGGGAGCTGTTTTTT
CDR3 protein: CASSPSGRAGELFF

clone size: .
J gene: TRBJ2-1
V gene: TRBV15
D gene: TRBD2
CDR3 DNA: TGTGCCACCAGCAGAGCGGGAGGGTTGAGGAATGAGCAGTTCTTC
CDR3 protein: CATSRAGGLRNEQFF

clone size: .
J gene: TRBJ2-7
V gene: TRBV9
D gene: .
CDR3 DNA: TGTGCCAGCAGCTTACAGGGTGGATTGTCCTACGAGCAGTACTTC
CDR3 protein: CASSLQGGLSYEQYF

clone size: .
J gene: TRBJ2-4
V gene: TRBV28
D gene: .
CDR3 DNA: TGTGCCGCGGAGGACTCTTTAGCCAAAAACATTCAGTACTTC
CDR3 protein: CAAEDSLAKNIQYF

clone size: .
J gene: TRBJ1-6
V gene: TRBV10-2
D gene: TRBD1
CDR3 DNA: TGCGCCAGCAGTGACACAGGGGCAAGCAATTCACCCCTCCACTTT
CDR3 protein: CASSDTGASNSPLHF

clone size: .
J gene: TRBJ1-6
V gene: TRBV5-4
D gene: TRBD1
CDR3 DNA: TGTGCCAGCAGCTTTGGGACAGTAGATTCACCCCTCCACTTT
CDR3 protein: CASSFGTVDSPLHF

clone size: .
J gene: TRBJ1-2
V gene: TRBV11-2
D gene: TRBD1
CDR3 DNA: TGTGCCAGCAGCTTTGGGACAGCGAACTATGGCTACACCTTC
CDR3 protein: CASSFGTANYGYTF

clone size: .
J gene: TRBJ1-5
V gene: TRBV7-8
D gene: .
CDR3 DNA: TGTGCCAGCAGCATCCGGGGAGGGGCGGACAATCAGCCCCAGCATTTT
CDR3 protein: CASSIRGGADNQPQHF

clone size: .
J gene: TRBJ1-5
V gene: TRBV5-4
D gene: .
CDR3 DNA: TGTGCCAGCAGCTCGGAGGGTGCTCAGCCCCAGCATTTT
CDR3 protein: CASSSEGAQPQHF

clone size: .
J gene: TRBJ2-1
V gene: TRBV13
D gene: .
CDR3 DNA: TGTGCCAGCAGCTACCCGGGGAGCGGAATCTACAATGAGCAGTTCTTC
CDR3 protein: CASSYPGSGIYNEQFF

clone size: .
J gene: TRBJ2-3
V gene: TRBV11-3
D gene: .
CDR3 DNA: TGTGCCAGCAGCTTAACCCCGGGGAGGCCGCAGTATTTT
CDR3 protein: CASSLTPGRPQYF

clone size: few
J gene: TRBJ2-7
V gene: TRBV10-1
D gene: .
CDR3 DNA: TGCGCCAGCAGTGCCGCGGGTGGGAGCCTTAACGAGCAGTACTTC
CDR3 protein: CASSAAGGSLNEQYF

clone size: .
J gene: TRBJ1-4
V gene: TRBV4-1
D gene: TRBD1
CDR3 DNA: TGCGCCAGCAGCCAAGATGGGGACAGAGATAATGAAAAACTGTTTTTT
CDR3 protein: CASSQDGDRDNEKLFF

clone size: .
J gene: TRBJ1-5
V gene: TRBV30
D gene: .
CDR3 DNA: TGTGCCTGGAGTAAAGGGGTCGCCAATCAGCCCCAGCATTTT
CDR3 protein: CAWSKGVANQPQHF

clone size: .
J gene: TRBJ1-1
V gene: TRBV10-2
D gene: TRBD1
CDR3 DNA: TGCGCCAGCAGTGACCGCGGGACAGCGGGGGAAGATGCTTTCTTT
CDR3 protein: CASSDRGTAGEDAFF

clone size: .
J gene: TRBJ2-2
V gene: TRBV19
D gene: TRBD1
CDR3 DNA: TGTGCCAGTAGCTCTTTGGGACAGGGGATGAACACCGGGGAGCTGTTTTTT
CDR3 protein: CASSSLGQGMNTGELFF

clone size: .
J gene: TRBJ2-5
V gene: TRBV7-9
D gene: .
CDR3 DNA: TGTGCCAGCAGCCCACAGACATCCTTGGGAGAGACCCAGTACTTC
CDR3 protein: CASSPQTSLGETQYF

clone size: .
J gene: TRBJ1-5
V gene: TRBV15
D gene: .
CDR3 DNA: TGTGCCACCAGCAGAGATCCACAAAATAGCAATCAGCCCCAGCATTTT
CDR3 protein: CATSRDPQNSNQPQHF

clone size: .
J gene: TRBJ2-1
V gene: TRBV11-2
D gene: .
CDR3 DNA: TGTGCCAGCAGCCTCTACCTGGATGAGCAGTTCTTC
CDR3 protein: CASSLYLDEQFF

clone size: few
J gene: TRBJ2-1
V gene: TRBV19
D gene: TRBD2
CDR3 DNA: TGTGCCAGTAGTATAGGGGGACTAGCCACCTACAATGAGCAGTTCTTC
CDR3 protein: CASSIGGLATYNEQFF

clone size: .
J gene: TRBJ2-2
V gene: TRBV10-1
D gene: TRBD1
CDR3 DNA: TGCGCCAGCAGTTACAACAGGGGGCTAAGCGGGGAGCTGTTTTTT
CDR3 protein: CASSYNRGLSGELFF

clone size: .
J gene: TRBJ2-3
V gene: TRBV12-5
D gene: .
CDR3 DNA: TGTGCTAGTGGTTTGCGGCAGGTGACAGATACGCAGTATTTT
CDR3 protein: CASGLRQVTDTQYF

clone size: .
J gene: TRBJ1-2
V gene: TRBV3-1/TRBV3-2
D gene: TRBD1
CDR3 DNA: TGTGCCAGCAGCCAAGACCCCCAGGGGGCTAGTGGCTACACCTTC
CDR3 protein: CASSQDPQGASGYTF

clone size: .
J gene: TRBJ2-1
V gene: TRBV13
D gene: .
CDR3 DNA: TGTGCCAGCAGCTTCGGGGGTAATGAGCAGTTCTTC
CDR3 protein: CASSFGGNEQFF

clone size: .
J gene: TRBJ2-2
V gene: TRBV27
D gene: .
CDR3 DNA: TGTGCCAGCAGTTTCATCAGATTGAACACCGGGGAGCTGTTTTTT
CDR3 protein: CASSFIRLNTGELFF

clone size: .
J gene: TRBJ1-2
V gene: TRBV7-8
D gene: .
CDR3 DNA: TGTGCCAGCAGCTTAGCCTACAGGGAAAGTGGCTACACCTTC
CDR3 protein: CASSLAYRESGYTF

clone size: .
J gene: TRBJ2-7
V gene: TRBV4-2
D gene: .
CDR3 DNA: TGTGCCAGCAGCCAAGATCCTAGCGCTGCCTACGAGCAGTACTTC
CDR3 protein: CASSQDPSAAYEQYF

clone size: .
J gene: TRBJ2-7
V gene: TRBV28
D gene: TRBD2
CDR3 DNA: TGTGCCAGCAGTGGTATCCAGCGGGGTAGAATGGAGCAGTACTTC
CDR3 protein: CASSGIQRGRMEQYF

clone size: .
J gene: TRBJ2-1
V gene: TRBV29-1
D gene: .
CDR3 DNA: TGCAGCGGTAGGGAGCAGCCGAGCTCCTACAATGAGCAGTTCTTC
CDR3 protein: CSGREQPSSYNEQFF

clone size: .
J gene: TRBJ2-7
V gene: TRBV11-2
D gene: TRBD2
CDR3 DNA: TGTGCCAGCAGTCAACCGGGACTAGAGCAGTACTTC
CDR3 protein: CASSQPGLEQYF